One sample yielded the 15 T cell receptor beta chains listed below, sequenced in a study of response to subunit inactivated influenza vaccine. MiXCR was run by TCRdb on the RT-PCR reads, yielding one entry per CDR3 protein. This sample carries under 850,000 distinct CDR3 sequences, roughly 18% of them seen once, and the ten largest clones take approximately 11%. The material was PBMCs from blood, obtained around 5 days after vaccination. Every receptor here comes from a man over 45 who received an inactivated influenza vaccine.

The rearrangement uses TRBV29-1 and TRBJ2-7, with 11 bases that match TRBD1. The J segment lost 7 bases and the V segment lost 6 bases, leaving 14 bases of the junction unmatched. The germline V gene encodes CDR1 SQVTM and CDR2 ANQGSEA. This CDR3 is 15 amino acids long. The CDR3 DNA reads TGCAGCGTGGACGACCGGGACAGGGGGTTCTGGGAGCAGTACTTC. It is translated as CSVDDRDRGFWEQYF.

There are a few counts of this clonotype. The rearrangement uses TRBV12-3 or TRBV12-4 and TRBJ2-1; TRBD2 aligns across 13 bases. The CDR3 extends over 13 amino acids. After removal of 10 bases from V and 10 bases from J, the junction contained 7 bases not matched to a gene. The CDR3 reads CAKSTGLAGEQFF. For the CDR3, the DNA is TGTGCCAAGAGTACGGGACTAGCGGGGGAGCAGTTCTTC.

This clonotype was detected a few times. For the CDR3, the DNA is TGTGCCAGCAGCCCCTACTCGGGCGGGGCATCCCATGAGCAGTTCTTC. The encoded protein is CASSPYSGGASHEQFF. This chain connects TRBV7-8 to TRBJ2-1, with a tentative D call TRBD2 (6 bases). Germline-derived CDR1 and CDR2 are SGHVS and FQNEAQ. Deletions cut 5 bases from V and 8 bases from J, with 22 bases between. CDR3 length equals 16 residues. Full variable domain (outside the CDR3, taken from reference TRBV7-8 and TRBJ2-1): GAGVSQSPRYKVAKRGQDVALRCDPISGHVSLFWYQQALGQGPEFLTYFQNEAQLDKSGLPSDRFFAERPEGSVSTLKIQRTQQEDSAVYLCASSPYSGGASHEQFFGPGTRLTVL.

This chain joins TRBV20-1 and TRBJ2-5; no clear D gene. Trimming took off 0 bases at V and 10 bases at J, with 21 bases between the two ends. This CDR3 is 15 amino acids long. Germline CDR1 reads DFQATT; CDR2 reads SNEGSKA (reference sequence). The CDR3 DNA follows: TGCAGTGCTAGAGAAGAACAGATGTCCAAGAGAGGCCAGTACTTC. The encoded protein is CSAREEQMSKRGQYF.

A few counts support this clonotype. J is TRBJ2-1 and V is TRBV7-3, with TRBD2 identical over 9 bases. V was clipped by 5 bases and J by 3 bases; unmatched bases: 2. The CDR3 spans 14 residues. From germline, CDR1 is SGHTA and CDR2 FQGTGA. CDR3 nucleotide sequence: TGTGCCAGCAGCCCTAGCGGGAACTACAATGAGCAGTTCTTC. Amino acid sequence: CASSPSGNYNEQFF.

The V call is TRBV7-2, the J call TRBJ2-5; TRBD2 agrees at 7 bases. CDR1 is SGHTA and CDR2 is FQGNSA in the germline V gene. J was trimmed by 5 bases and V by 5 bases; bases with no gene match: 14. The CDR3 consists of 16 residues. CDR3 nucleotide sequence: TGTGCCAGCAGCCCCTGGGACTACACCTTTACGGAGACCCAGTACTTC. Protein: CASSPWDYTFTETQYF.

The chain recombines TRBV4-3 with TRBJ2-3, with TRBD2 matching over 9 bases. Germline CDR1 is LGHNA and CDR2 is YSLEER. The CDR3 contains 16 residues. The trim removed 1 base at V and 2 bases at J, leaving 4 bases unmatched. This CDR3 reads CASSQGSSGTTDTQYF. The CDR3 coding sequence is TGCGCCAGCAGCCAAGGGTCTAGCGGGACCACAGATACGCAGTATTTT.

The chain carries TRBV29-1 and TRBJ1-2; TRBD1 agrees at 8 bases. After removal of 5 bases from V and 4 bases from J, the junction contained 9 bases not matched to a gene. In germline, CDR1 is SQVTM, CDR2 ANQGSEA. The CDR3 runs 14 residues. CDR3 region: CSVYQQGDGYGYTF. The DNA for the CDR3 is TGCAGCGTTTATCAACAGGGGGACGGCTATGGCTACACCTTC.

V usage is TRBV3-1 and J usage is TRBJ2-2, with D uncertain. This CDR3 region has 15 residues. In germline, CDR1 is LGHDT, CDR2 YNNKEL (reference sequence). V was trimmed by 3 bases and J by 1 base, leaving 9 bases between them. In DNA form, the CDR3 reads TGTGCCAGCAGCCAGCCGCGATTGAACACCGGGGAGCTGTTTTTT. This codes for CASSQPRLNTGELFF. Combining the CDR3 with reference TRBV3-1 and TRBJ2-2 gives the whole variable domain DTAVSQTPKYLVTQMGNDKSIKCEQNLGHDTMYWYKQDSKKFLKIMFSYNNKELIINETVPNRFSPKSPDKAHLNLHINSLELGDSAVYFCASSQPRLNTGELFFGEGSRLTVL.

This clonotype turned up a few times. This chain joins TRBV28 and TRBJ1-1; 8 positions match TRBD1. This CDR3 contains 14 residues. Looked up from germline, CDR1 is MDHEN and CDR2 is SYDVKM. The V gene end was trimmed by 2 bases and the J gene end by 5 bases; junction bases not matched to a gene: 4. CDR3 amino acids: CASSLPTGGTEAFF. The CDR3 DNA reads TGTGCCAGCAGTTTACCAACAGGGGGTACTGAAGCTTTCTTT.

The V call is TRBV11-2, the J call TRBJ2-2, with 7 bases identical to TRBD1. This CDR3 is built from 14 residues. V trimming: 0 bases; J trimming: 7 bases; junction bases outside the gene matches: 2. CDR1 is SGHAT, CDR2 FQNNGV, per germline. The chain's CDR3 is CASSLEQGFGELFF. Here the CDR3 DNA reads TGTGCCAGCAGCTTAGAACAGGGGTTCGGGGAGCTGTTTTTT.

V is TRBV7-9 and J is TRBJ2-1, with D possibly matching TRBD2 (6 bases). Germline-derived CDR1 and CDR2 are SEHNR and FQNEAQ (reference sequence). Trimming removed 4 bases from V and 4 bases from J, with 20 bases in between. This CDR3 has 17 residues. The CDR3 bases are TGTGCCAGCAGCTCACCGCCCCGGCGACTAGTTTACAATGAGCAGTTCTTC. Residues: CASSSPPRRLVYNEQFF. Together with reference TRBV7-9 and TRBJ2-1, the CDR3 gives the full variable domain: DTGVSQNPRHKITKRGQNVTFRCDPISEHNRLYWYRQTLGQGPEFLTYFQNEAQLEKSRLLSDRFSAERPKGSFSTLEIQRTEQGDSAMYLCASSSPPRRLVYNEQFFGPGTRLTVL.

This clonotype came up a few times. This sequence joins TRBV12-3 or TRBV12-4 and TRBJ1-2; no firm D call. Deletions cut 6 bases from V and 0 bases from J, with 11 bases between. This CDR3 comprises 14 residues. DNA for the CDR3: TGTGCCAGCAGCCCTGTCCACGCTAACTATGGCTACACCTTC. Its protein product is CASSPVHANYGYTF.

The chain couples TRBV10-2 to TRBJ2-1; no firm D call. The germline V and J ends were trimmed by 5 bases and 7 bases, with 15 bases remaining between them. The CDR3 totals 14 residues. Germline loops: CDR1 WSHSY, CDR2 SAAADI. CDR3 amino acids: CASSREPNGNEQFF. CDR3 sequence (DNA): TGCGCCAGCAGTAGGGAACCTAATGGGAATGAGCAGTTCTTC.

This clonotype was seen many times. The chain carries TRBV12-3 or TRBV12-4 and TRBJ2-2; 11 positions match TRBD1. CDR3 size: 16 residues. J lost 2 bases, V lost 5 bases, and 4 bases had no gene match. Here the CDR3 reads CASSPGTGGNTGELFF. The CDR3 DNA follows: TGTGCCAGCAGTCCAGGGACAGGGGGAAACACCGGGGAGCTGTTTTTT.